This is a list of T cell receptor beta chains from one sample in a study of blood T cell repertoires in COVID-19. Using immunoSEQ multiplex PCR, the repertoire was profiled, and TCRdb retains in-frame clones only, with some absent. The sample includes 130,000 or so clones, around nine tenths of them seen just once. The sequencing input was peripheral blood. The receptors here all came from a woman aged 45-59 years with acute or convalescent COVID-19. Each CDR3 is given without its conserved first and last residue. A D gene is named only where the DNA matches it firmly.

J gene	V gene	CDR3 length	D gene	CDR3 protein
TRBJ1-1	TRBV5-1	13	.	ASSPGRGVGTEAF
TRBJ1-6	TRBV24-1	12	TRBD1	AAGSDRDNSPLH
TRBJ1-2	TRBV4-3	12	.	ASSQGGTGGGYT
TRBJ1-2	TRBV11-2	12	TRBD1	ASTPEDRAYGYT
TRBJ2-1	TRBV6-5	12	TRBD1	ASSLGGTPPQQF
TRBJ1-4	TRBV7-9	12	.	ASSLLQGGEKLF
TRBJ2-7	TRBV6-5	11	TRBD2	AIGRGGPFEQY
TRBJ2-1	TRBV25-1	12	TRBD1	ASRRTGGKNEQF
TRBJ2-1	TRBV30	14	.	AWIPLGSLSSNEQF
TRBJ1-1	TRBV25-1	12	.	ASSEPGFYTEAF
TRBJ2-3	TRBV7-2	12	.	ASSQDYSTDTQY
TRBJ1-6	TRBV5-1	12	.	ASTTGTINSPLH
TRBJ2-1	TRBV11-3	13	TRBD1	ASSLPRTGGDEQF
TRBJ1-1	TRBV6-5	12	.	ASSYSAVGTEAF
TRBJ1-2	TRBV27	12	.	ASSPLDRLYGYT
TRBJ2-1	TRBV6-6	15	TRBD2	ASSRGTSGVWGSEQF
TRBJ2-7	TRBV6-1	14	TRBD2	ASSGRTSGGAYEQY
TRBJ2-1	TRBV3-1/TRBV3-2	13	TRBD2	ASSTRGISYNEQF
TRBJ2-5	TRBV10-3	12	TRBD2	AISRAGGQETQY
TRBJ2-7	TRBV6-5	11	.	ASGKGSGFEQY